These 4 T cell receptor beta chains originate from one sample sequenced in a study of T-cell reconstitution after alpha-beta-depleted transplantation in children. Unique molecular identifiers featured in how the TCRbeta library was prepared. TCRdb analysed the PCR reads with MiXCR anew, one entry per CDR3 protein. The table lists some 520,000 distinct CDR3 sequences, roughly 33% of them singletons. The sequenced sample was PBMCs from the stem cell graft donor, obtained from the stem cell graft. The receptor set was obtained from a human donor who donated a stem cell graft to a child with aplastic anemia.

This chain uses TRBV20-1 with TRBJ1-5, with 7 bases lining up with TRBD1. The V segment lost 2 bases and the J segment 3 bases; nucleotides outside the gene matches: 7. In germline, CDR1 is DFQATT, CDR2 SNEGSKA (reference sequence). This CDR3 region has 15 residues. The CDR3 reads CSARNPGGTNQPQHF. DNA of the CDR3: TGCAGTGCTAGAAACCCAGGGGGTACCAATCAGCCCCAGCATTTT.

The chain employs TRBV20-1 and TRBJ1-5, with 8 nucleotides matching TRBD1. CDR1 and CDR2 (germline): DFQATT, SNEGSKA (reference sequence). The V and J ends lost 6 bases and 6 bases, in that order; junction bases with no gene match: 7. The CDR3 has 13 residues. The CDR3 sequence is CSAKDREAQPQHF. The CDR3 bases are TGCAGTGCAAAGGACAGGGAGGCTCAGCCCCAGCATTTT.

CDR3 in amino acids: CASRTGLAGGPLLSSTGELFF. The CDR3 nucleotides are TGTGCCAGCAGGACGGGACTAGCGGGAGGGCCTCTTTTGTCCTCCACCGGGGAGCTGTTTTTT. The rearrangement joins TRBV2 to TRBJ2-2, with 16 bases matching TRBD2. V lost 6 bases, J lost 4 bases, and 17 bases stayed unmatched. CDR3 size: 21 residues. Germline-derived CDR1 and CDR2 are SNHLY and FYNNEI.

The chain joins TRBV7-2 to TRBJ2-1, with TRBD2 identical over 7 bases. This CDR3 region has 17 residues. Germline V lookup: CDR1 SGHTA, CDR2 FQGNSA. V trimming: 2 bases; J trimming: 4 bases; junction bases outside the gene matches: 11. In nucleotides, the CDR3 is TGTGCCAGCAGCTTAAGGGTGGGGCAGGGAGGGTACAATGAGCAGTTCTTC. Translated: CASSLRVGQGGYNEQFF. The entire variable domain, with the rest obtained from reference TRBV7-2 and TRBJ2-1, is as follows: GAGVSQSPSNKVTEKGKDVELRCDPISGHTALYWYRQSLGQGLEFLIYFQGNSAPDKSGLPSDRFSAERTGGSVSTLTIQRTQQEDSAVYLCASSLRVGQGGYNEQFFGPGTRLTVL.